The table lists the clone carrying this T cell receptor beta chain with many counts. The sample originates from a study of blood T cell repertoires in COVID-19. Turning to the study itself: Specimens from acute and convalescent COVID-19 originated in the United States, Italy and Spain.

Trimming removed 5 bases from V and 5 bases from J; junction bases left unmatched: 5. The CDR3 runs to 13 residues. The germline V gene encodes CDR1 MRHNA and CDR2 SNTAGT. TCRdb's table, derived via immunoSEQ multiplex PCR, lists solely in-frame clones and lacks some. The data contain around 150,000 clones, 84% of them singletons. The receptor was derived from a man aged 25-45 years with COVID-19, enrolled during active disease. Sequencing was performed on peripheral blood. The rearrangement links TRBV6-4 to TRBJ1-2; 7 positions agree with TRBD1. DNA of the CDR3: TGTGCCAGCAGTCCAGGGGGGAGTTATGGCTACACCTTC. Translation: CASSPGGSYGYTF.